These T cell receptor beta chains were read from a single sample in a study of T-cell memory formation after mild COVID-19. TCRdb called the 5' RACE reads again in MiXCR, with one record for every CDR3 protein. Of roughly 250,000 distinct CDR3 sequences in the sample, 16% were seen once. Input material: PBMCs or a T cell subset sorted from them (not recorded which). The receptors were gathered from a man younger than 35 who had mild COVID-19 (a few samples of this study predate the infection). Cell type and time point are not known. Both conserved end residues are part of each CDR3. The size entry is marked missing in some rows and otherwise reads once, few, many or a size class.

j_gene | v_gene | abundance | CDR3aa
TRBJ1-6 | TRBV4-3 | few | CASSQDRENSPLHF
TRBJ1-2 | TRBV6-6 | - | CASSYLAGPNYGYTF
TRBJ2-3 | TRBV6-6 | few | CASKTGTSGGADTQYF
TRBJ2-6 | TRBV3-1 | many | CASRDSGRISGANVLTF
TRBJ1-2 | TRBV4-3 | - | CASSQDLGLGYTF
TRBJ2-1 | TRBV7-9 | - | CASSARLGLKTGSSYNEQFF
TRBJ2-5 | TRBV27 | - | CASSLFGRETQYF
TRBJ2-7 | TRBV18 | few | CASSVSDGEQYF
TRBJ1-5 | TRBV30 | once | CAWSVGGALGQPQHF
TRBJ2-3 | TRBV4-2 | few | CASSLGMGGKAGGTDTQYF
TRBJ2-1 | TRBV20-1 | few | CSAGGGAVRNEQFF
TRBJ1-4 | TRBV2 | - | CASGPARYGEKLFF
TRBJ1-1 | TRBV7-9 | few | CASSFRSANTEAFF
TRBJ1-2 | TRBV19 | once | CASSIEGSGYGYTF
TRBJ2-1 | TRBV7-2 | - | CASSLDTNEQFF
TRBJ1-5 | TRBV6-6 | few | CASKMEGGNQPQHF
TRBJ1-1 | TRBV20-1 | - | CSARVLPEAFF
TRBJ2-3 | TRBV6-2/TRBV6-3 | - | CASSQRPARTDTQYF
TRBJ1-1 | TRBV20-1 | few | CSAGQGLNTEAFF
TRBJ2-3 | TRBV7-3 | few | CASSYSPGQGTDTQYF
TRBJ2-7 | TRBV7-2 | - | CASSLRGGSIYEQYF
TRBJ2-3 | TRBV28 | many | CASSAPNLRGTQYF
TRBJ1-1 | TRBV5-1 | - | CASSLNAWNTEAFF
TRBJ2-5 | TRBV18 | - | CASSPPGQGMETQYF
TRBJ2-5 | TRBV5-1 | many | CASSPGTGYRETQYF
TRBJ2-5 | TRBV5-6 | - | CASSSGIQETQYF
TRBJ2-5 | TRBV5-6 | few | CASSFGTSEETQYF
TRBJ2-3 | TRBV4-3 | few | CASSQRVGGTDTQYF
TRBJ2-5 | TRBV6-5 | few | CASSYVSRGETQYF
TRBJ1-2 | TRBV6-1 | few | CASSESGGSRPSAYNYGYTF
TRBJ1-2 | TRBV6-5 | few | CATRGSGYRGYTF
TRBJ1-6 | TRBV6-5 | - | CASSYGTGYSGSPLHF
TRBJ1-1 | TRBV14 | - | CASSRPDPNTEAFF
TRBJ2-3 | TRBV18 | - | CASSPPGSRATDTQYF
TRBJ2-3 | TRBV18 | few | CASSSRGPSTDTQYF
TRBJ1-2 | TRBV11-2 | few | CASSLGPGDYGYTF
TRBJ2-1 | TRBV20-1 | many | CSANGQNNEQFF